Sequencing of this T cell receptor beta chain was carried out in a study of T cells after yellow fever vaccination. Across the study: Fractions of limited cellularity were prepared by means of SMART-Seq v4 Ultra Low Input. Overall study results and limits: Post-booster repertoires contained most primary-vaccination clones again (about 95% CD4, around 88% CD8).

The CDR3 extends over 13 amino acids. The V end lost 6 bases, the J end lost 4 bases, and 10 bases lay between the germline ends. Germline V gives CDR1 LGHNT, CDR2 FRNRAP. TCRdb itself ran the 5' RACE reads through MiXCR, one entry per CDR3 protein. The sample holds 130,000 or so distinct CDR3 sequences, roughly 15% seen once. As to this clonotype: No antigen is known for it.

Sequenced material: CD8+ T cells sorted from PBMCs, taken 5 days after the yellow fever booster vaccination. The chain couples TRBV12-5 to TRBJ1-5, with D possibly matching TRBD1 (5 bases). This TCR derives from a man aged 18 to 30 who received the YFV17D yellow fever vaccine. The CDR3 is CASGPTGNQPQHF. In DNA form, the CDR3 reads TGTGCTAGTGGCCCCACAGGTAATCAGCCCCAGCATTTT.